This T cell receptor (beta chain) came from a study of beta chain features in type 1 diabetes. Turning to the study itself: No age, gender or cell yield differences were seen between patients and healthy donors.

Notes on this clone: No antigen is known for it.

The entirety of the isolated RNA underwent reverse transcription, so expressed TCRB transcripts were sequenced. Libraries were prepared by immunoSEQ multiplex PCR; TCRdb keeps only in-frame clonotypes and omits some of them. This repertoire shows 350,000 to 450,000 clones, more than 11% found once; its top ten account for around 0.039%. General study points: TCRB repertoires of naive, central memory and Treg cells appeared more similar among patients than among healthy donors. VDJ junctions in type 1 diabetes patients carried more deletions and fewer insertions.

Researchers reported sorting CD4+ naive, central memory, regulatory and stem cell-like memory cells via CD45RO/CCR7/CD25/CD127/CD95/CD27. Trimming took 1 base from V and 1 from J; bases not matched to a gene: 4. The CDR3 totals 16 residues. Germline V gene sequence: CDR1 SEHNR, CDR2 FQNEAQ (reference sequence). The material sequenced was naive CD4+ T cells from blood. The clonotype was recovered from a man aged 30-40 years in good health. V is TRBV7-9 and J is TRBJ2-7, with 10 bases aligning to TRBD2. The CDR3 loop is CASSLGLLAGSYEQYF. The CDR3 region has the DNA TGTGCCAGCAGCTTAGGTTTACTAGCGGGGTCCTACGAGCAGTACTTC.